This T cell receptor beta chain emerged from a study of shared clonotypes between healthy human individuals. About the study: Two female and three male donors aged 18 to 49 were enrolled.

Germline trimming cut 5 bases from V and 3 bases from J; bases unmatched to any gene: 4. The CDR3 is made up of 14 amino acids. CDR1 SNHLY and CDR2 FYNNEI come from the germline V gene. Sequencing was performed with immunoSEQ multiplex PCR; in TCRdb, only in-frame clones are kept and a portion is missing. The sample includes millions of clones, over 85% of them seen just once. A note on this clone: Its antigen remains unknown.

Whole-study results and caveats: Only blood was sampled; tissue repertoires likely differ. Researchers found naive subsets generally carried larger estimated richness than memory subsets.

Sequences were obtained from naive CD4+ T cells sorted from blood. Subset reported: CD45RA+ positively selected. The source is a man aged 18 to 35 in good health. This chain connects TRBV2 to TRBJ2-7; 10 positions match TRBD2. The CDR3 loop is CASSFSSGGYEQYF. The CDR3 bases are TGTGCCAGCAGTTTTTCTAGCGGGGGCTACGAGCAGTACTTC.